A selection of T cell receptor beta chains follows, all from one sample in a study of cytomegalovirus exposure and HLA in healthy donors. Measured with immunoSEQ multiplex PCR; TCRdb has only the in-frame clones, and not every one. The sample includes around 35,000 clones, roughly 80% of them seen just once. The sequenced material came from PBMCs. The source is a woman aged 35 to 49 in good health and CMV-seronegative. CDR3s include the opening cysteine and the closing phenylalanine or tryptophan. D genes are given only for firm matches. Size tells how often a clone was seen (once, few, many) or the class of an expanded clone, and some rows leave it out.

abundance: -
d_gene: -
v_gene: TRBV9
j_gene: TRBJ2-5
CDR3aa: CASSPGDRQETQYF
CDR3nt: TGTGCCAGCAGCCCCGGGGATCGGCAAGAGACCCAGTACTTC

abundance: -
d_gene: TRBD1
v_gene: TRBV7-9
j_gene: TRBJ2-5
CDR3aa: CASSLVGTGERETQYF
CDR3nt: TGTGCCAGCAGCTTAGTAGGAACAGGGGAGAGAGAGACCCAGTACTTC

abundance: -
d_gene: -
v_gene: TRBV5-1
j_gene: TRBJ2-1
CDR3aa: CASSLAGRTDNEQFF
CDR3nt: TGCGCCAGCAGCTTGGCGGGACGGACAGACAATGAGCAGTTCTTC

abundance: -
d_gene: -
v_gene: TRBV2
j_gene: TRBJ1-1
CDR3aa: CASTRYSMNTEAFF
CDR3nt: TGTGCCAGCACAAGATACAGCATGAACACTGAAGCTTTCTTT

abundance: -
d_gene: -
v_gene: TRBV18
j_gene: TRBJ1-1
CDR3aa: CASSPTRPPEAFF
CDR3nt: TGTGCCAGCTCACCTACCAGGCCCCCTGAAGCTTTCTTT

abundance: once
d_gene: -
v_gene: TRBV7-9
j_gene: TRBJ1-1
CDR3aa: CASSPLSGTSKEAFF
CDR3nt: TGTGCCAGCAGCCCACTGTCCGGGACATCGAAGGAAGCTTTCTTT

abundance: -
d_gene: -
v_gene: TRBV15
j_gene: TRBJ1-3
CDR3aa: CATSSDNSGNTIYF
CDR3nt: TGTGCCACCAGCAGCGACAACTCTGGAAACACCATATATTTT

abundance: -
d_gene: -
v_gene: TRBV7-9
j_gene: TRBJ1-5
CDR3aa: CASAGPGDSNQPQHF
CDR3nt: TGTGCCAGCGCGGGCCCGGGAGATAGCAATCAGCCCCAGCATTTT

abundance: once
d_gene: -
v_gene: TRBV5-4
j_gene: TRBJ2-5
CDR3aa: CASSFGQQETQYF
CDR3nt: TGTGCCAGCAGCTTTGGACAGCAAGAGACCCAGTACTTC

abundance: -
d_gene: TRBD1
v_gene: TRBV7-2
j_gene: TRBJ1-3
CDR3aa: CASSPDRAGNTIYF
CDR3nt: TGTGCCAGCAGCCCCGACAGGGCCGGAAACACCATATATTTT

abundance: -
d_gene: -
v_gene: TRBV5-1
j_gene: TRBJ1-6
CDR3aa: CASSLDTGGYSPLHF
CDR3nt: TGCGCCAGCAGCTTGGACACCGGAGGTTATTCACCCCTCCACTTT

abundance: once
d_gene: -
v_gene: TRBV27
j_gene: TRBJ1-2
CDR3aa: CASSLGRGFRGGDYGYTF
CDR3nt: TGTGCCAGCAGTTTGGGGCGGGGCTTTCGCGGGGGGGACTATGGCTACACCTTC

abundance: -
d_gene: -
v_gene: TRBV4-1
j_gene: TRBJ1-1
CDR3aa: CASSRRLRELNTEAFF
CDR3nt: TGCGCCAGCAGCCGCCGTCTAAGGGAGCTTAACACTGAAGCTTTCTTT

abundance: -
d_gene: -
v_gene: TRBV9
j_gene: TRBJ1-1
CDR3aa: CASSVSRNTEAFF
CDR3nt: TGTGCCAGCAGCGTATCCCGGAACACTGAAGCTTTCTTT

abundance: -
d_gene: TRBD2
v_gene: TRBV29-1
j_gene: TRBJ2-1
CDR3aa: CSAARSSGGGEQFF
CDR3nt: TGCAGCGCCGCCCGTTCTAGCGGGGGGGGTGAGCAGTTCTTC

abundance: -
d_gene: -
v_gene: TRBV6-5
j_gene: TRBJ1-2
CDR3aa: CASSYSMGAGVGGYTF
CDR3nt: TGTGCCAGCAGTTACTCGATGGGAGCAGGGGTGGGTGGCTACACCTTC

abundance: -
d_gene: -
v_gene: TRBV7-6
j_gene: TRBJ1-1
CDR3aa: CASSLSPDPGNTEAFF
CDR3nt: TGTGCCAGCAGCTTAAGTCCCGACCCAGGGAACACTGAAGCTTTCTTT

abundance: once
d_gene: -
v_gene: TRBV2
j_gene: TRBJ1-2
CDR3aa: CASSQGRGNGYTF
CDR3nt: TGTGCCAGCAGTCAGGGTAGGGGAAATGGCTACACCTTC

abundance: -
d_gene: -
v_gene: TRBV7-2
j_gene: TRBJ2-5
CDR3aa: CASSLGLDGMAQYF
CDR3nt: TGTGCCAGCAGCTTAGGGCTCGACGGGATGGCCCAGTACTTC

abundance: -
d_gene: TRBD1
v_gene: TRBV7-9
j_gene: TRBJ1-2
CDR3aa: CASSRGTGGGYGYTF
CDR3nt: TGTGCCAGCAGCCGTGGGACAGGAGGGGGCTATGGCTACACCTTC

abundance: once
d_gene: TRBD2
v_gene: TRBV7-2
j_gene: TRBJ2-3
CDR3aa: CASSPWGRGDTDTQYF
CDR3nt: TGTGCCAGCAGCCCATGGGGGCGGGGGGACACAGATACGCAGTATTTT